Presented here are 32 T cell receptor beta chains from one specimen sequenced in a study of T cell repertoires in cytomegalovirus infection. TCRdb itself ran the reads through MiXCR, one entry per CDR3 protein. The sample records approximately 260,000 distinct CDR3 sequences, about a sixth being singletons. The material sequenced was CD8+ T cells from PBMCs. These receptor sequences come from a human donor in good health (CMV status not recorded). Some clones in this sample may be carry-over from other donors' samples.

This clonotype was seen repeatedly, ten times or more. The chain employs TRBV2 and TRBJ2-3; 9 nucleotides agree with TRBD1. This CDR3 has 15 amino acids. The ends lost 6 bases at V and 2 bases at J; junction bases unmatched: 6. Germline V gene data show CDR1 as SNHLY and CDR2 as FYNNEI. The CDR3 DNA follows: TGTGCCAGCAGAGGGACAGGGATCTTCACAGATACGCAGTATTTT. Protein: CASRGTGIFTDTQYF.

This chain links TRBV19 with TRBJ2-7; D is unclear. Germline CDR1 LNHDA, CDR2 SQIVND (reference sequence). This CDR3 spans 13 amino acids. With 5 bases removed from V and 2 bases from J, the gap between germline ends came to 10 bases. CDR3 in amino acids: CASSEAGTYEQYF. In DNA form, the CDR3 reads TGTGCCAGTAGTGAGGCAGGAACCTACGAGCAGTACTTC.

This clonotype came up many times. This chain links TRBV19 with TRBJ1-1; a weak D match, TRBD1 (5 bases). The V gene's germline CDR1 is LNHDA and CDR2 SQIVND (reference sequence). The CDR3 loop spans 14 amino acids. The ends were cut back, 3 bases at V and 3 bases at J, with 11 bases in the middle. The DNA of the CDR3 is TGTGCCAGTAGTATCGGCGGGGCGTACACTGAAGCTTTCTTT. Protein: CASSIGGAYTEAFF.

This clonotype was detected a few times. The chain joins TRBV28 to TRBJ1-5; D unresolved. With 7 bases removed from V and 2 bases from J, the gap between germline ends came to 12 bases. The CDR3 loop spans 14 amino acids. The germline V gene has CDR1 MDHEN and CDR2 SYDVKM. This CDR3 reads CASMAGRGNQPQHF. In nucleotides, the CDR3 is TGTGCCAGCATGGCCGGACGTGGCAATCAGCCCCAGCATTTT.

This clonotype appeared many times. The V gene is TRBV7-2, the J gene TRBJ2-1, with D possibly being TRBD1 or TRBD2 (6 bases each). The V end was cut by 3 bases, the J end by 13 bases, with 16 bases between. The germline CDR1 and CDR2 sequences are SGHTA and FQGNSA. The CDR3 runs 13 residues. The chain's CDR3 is CASSFLGGSKQFF. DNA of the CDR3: TGTGCCAGCAGCTTTCTAGGGGGGAGTAAACAGTTCTTC.

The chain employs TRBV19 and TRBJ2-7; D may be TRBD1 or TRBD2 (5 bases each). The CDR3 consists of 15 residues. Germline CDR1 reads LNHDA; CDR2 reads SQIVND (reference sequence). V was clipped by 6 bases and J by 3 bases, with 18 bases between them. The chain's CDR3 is CASRPAGTENYEQYF. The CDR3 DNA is TGTGCCAGTAGACCCGCCGGGACGGAGAACTACGAGCAGTACTTC.

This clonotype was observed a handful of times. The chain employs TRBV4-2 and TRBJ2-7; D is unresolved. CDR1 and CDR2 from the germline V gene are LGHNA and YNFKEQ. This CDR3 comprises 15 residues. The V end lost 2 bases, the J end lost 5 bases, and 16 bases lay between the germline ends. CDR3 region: CASSQTSLQTHEQYF. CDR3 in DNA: TGTGCCAGCAGCCAAACCTCGTTACAAACCCACGAGCAGTACTTC.

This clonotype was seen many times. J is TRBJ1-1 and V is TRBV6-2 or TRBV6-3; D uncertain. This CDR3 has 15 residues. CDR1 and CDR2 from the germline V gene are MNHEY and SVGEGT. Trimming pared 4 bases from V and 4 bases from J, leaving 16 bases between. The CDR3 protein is CASSLSAPGFTEAFF. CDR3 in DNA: TGTGCCAGCAGTTTATCCGCGCCGGGGTTCACTGAAGCTTTCTTT.

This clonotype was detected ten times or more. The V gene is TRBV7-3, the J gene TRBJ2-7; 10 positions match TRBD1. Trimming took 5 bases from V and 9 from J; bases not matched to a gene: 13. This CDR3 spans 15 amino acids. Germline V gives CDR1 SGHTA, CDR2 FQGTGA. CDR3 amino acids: CASSPTGGNEAVQYF. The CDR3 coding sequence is TGTGCCAGCAGCCCGACAGGGGGCAACGAGGCGGTGCAGTACTTC. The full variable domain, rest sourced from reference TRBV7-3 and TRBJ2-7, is GAGVSQTPSNKVTEKGKYVELRCDPISGHTALYWYRQSLGQGPEFLIYFQGTGAADDSGLPNDRFFAVRPEGSVSTLKIQRTERGDSAVYLCASSPTGGNEAVQYFGPGTRLTVT.

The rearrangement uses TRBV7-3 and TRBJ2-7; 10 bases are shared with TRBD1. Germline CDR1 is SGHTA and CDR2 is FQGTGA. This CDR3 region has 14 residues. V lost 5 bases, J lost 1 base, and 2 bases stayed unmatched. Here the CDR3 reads CASSRTGGSYEQYF. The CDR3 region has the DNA TGTGCCAGCAGCAGGACAGGGGGGTCCTACGAGCAGTACTTC.

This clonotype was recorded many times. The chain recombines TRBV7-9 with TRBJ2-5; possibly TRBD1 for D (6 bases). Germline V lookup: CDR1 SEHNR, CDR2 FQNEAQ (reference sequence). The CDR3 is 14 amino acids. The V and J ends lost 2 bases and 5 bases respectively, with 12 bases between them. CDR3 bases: TGTGCCAGCAGCTTATTCGACAGGTCGGAGACCCAGTACTTC. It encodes CASSLFDRSETQYF.

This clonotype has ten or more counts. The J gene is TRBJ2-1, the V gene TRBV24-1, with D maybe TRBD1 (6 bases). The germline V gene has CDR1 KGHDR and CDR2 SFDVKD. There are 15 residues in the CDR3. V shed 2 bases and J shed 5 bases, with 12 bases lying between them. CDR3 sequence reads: CATSDSGTSHNEQFF. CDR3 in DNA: TGTGCCACCAGTGATTCCGGGACAAGCCACAATGAGCAGTTCTTC.

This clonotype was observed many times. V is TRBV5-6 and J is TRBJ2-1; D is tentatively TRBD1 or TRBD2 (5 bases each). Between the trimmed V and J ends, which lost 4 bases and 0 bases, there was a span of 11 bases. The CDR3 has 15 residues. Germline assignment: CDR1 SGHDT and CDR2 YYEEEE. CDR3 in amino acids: CASSPGRNSYNEQFF. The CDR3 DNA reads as TGTGCCAGCAGCCCGGGACGAAACTCCTACAATGAGCAGTTCTTC.

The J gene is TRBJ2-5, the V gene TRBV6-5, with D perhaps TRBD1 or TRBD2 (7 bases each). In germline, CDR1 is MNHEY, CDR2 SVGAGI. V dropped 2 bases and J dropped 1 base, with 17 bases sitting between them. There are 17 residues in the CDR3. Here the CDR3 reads CASSYTGGGGPQETQYF. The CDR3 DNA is TGTGCCAGCAGTTACACGGGAGGAGGGGGCCCCCAAGAGACCCAGTACTTC.

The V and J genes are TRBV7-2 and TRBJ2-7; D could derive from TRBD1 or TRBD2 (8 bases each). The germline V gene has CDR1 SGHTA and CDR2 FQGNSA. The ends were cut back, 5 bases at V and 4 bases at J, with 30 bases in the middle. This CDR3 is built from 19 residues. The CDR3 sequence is CASSPGGGGRGFIRYEQYF. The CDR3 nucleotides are TGTGCCAGCAGCCCAGGGGGCGGGGGGAGGGGGTTTATTAGGTACGAGCAGTACTTC.

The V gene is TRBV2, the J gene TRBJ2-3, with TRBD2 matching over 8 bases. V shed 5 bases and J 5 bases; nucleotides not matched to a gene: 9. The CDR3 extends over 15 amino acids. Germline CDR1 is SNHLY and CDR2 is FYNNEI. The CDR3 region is CASSTGLVGIDTQYF. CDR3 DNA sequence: TGTGCCAGCAGTACGGGACTAGTGGGGATAGATACGCAGTATTTT.

The CDR3 bases are TGTGCCAGTAGTACCGGACAGGGCGACGAGCAGTACTTC. This translates into CASSTGQGDEQYF. This chain connects TRBV19 to TRBJ2-7; 8 bases match TRBD1. Germline CDR1 reads LNHDA; CDR2 reads SQIVND (reference sequence). The length of the CDR3 is 13 residues. V lost 4 bases and J lost 5; bases outside the gene matches: 4.

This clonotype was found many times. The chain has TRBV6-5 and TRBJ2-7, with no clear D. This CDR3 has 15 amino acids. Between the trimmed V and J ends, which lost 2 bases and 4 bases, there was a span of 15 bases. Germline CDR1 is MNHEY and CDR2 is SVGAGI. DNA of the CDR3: TGTGCCAGCAGTTACGGGTCTCTTGGACCTTACGAGCAGTACTTC. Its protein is CASSYGSLGPYEQYF.

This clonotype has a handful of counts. The CDR3 nucleotides are TGTGCCAGCAGTTACACGCGGGGAGACAGGGACGGCTACACCTTC. Encoded protein: CASSYTRGDRDGYTF. J is TRBJ1-2 and V is TRBV12-3 or TRBV12-4; 7 bases line up with TRBD1. V lost 4 bases and J lost 8; bases outside the gene matches: 13. The CDR3 consists of 15 residues.

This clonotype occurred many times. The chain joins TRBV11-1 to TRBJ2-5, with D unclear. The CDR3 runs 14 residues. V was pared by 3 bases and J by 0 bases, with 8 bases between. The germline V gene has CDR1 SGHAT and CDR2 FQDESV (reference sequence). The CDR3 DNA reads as TGTGCCAGCAGCTTTACAGTTTACCAAGAGACCCAGTACTTC. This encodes CASSFTVYQETQYF.

This CDR3 reads CAISEGSGGGTDTQYF. CDR3 coding DNA: TGTGCCATCAGTGAGGGTAGCGGGGGAGGCACAGATACGCAGTATTTT. This chain joins TRBV10-3 and TRBJ2-3, with TRBD2 identical over 9 bases. The CDR3 spans 16 residues. The germline V gene encodes CDR1 ENHRY and CDR2 SYGVKD. V lost 2 bases, J lost 1 base, and 4 bases stayed unmatched.

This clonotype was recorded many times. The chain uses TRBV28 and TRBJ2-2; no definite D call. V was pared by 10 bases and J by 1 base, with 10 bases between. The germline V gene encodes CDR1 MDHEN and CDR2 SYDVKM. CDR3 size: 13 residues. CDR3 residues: CAIGSRNTGELFF. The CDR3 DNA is TGTGCCATCGGAAGCCGGAACACCGGGGAGCTGTTTTTT. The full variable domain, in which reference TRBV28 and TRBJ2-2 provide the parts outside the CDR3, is DVKVTQSSRYLVKRTGEKVFLECVQDMDHENMFWYRQDPGLGLRLIYFSYDVKMKEKGDIPEGYSVSREKKERFSLILESASTNQTSMYLCAIGSRNTGELFFGEGSRLTVL.

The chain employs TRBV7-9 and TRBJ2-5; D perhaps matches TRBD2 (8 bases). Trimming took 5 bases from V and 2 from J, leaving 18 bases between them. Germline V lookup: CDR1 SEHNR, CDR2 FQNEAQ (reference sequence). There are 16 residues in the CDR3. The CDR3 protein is CASSRRGGTAQETQYF. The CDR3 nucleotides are TGTGCCAGCAGCCGTCGGGGGGGGACAGCACAAGAGACCCAGTACTTC. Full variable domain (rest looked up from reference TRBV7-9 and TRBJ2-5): DTGVSQNPRHKITKRGQNVTFRCDPISEHNRLYWYRQTLGQGPEFLTYFQNEAQLEKSRLLSDRFSAERPKGSFSTLEIQRTEQGDSAMYLCASSRRGGTAQETQYFGPGTRLLVL.

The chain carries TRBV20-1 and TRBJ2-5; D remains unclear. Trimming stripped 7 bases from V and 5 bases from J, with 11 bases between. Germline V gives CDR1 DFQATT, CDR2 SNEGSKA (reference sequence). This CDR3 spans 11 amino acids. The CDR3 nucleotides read TGCAGTGTCCGGTACGGGGAGACCCAGTACTTC. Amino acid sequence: CSVRYGETQYF.

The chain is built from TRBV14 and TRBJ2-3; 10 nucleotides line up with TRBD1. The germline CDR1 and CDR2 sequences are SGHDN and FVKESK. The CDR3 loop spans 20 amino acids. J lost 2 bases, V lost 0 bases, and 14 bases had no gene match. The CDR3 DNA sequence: TGTGCCAGCAGCCAAGAAAGGACGGCAACCGGGACAGGGGACACAGATACGCAGTATTTT. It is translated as CASSQERTATGTGDTDTQYF.

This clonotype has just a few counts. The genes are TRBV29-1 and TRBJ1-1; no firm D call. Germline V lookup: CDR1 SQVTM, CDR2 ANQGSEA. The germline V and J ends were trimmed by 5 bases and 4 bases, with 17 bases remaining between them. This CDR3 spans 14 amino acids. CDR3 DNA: TGCAGCGTTTGTCGCCCCTCCCATGGCACTGAAGCTTTCTTT. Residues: CSVCRPSHGTEAFF.

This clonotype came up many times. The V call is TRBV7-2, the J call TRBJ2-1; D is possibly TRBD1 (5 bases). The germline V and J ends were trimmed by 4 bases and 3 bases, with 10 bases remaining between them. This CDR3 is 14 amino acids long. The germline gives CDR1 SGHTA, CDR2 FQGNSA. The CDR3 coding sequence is TGTGCCAGCAGCTCAGAAGGACACTACAATGAGCAGTTCTTC. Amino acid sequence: CASSSEGHYNEQFF. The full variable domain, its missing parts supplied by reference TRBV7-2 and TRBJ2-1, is GAGVSQSPSNKVTEKGKDVELRCDPISGHTALYWYRQSLGQGLEFLIYFQGNSAPDKSGLPSDRFSAERTGGSVSTLTIQRTQQEDSAVYLCASSSEGHYNEQFFGPGTRLTVL.

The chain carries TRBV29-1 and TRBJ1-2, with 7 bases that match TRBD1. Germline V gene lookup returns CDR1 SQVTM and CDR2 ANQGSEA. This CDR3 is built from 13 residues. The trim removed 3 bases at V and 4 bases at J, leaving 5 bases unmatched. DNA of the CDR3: TGCAGCGTTGATGAGGGACAGATCTATGGCTACACCTTC. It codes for CSVDEGQIYGYTF.

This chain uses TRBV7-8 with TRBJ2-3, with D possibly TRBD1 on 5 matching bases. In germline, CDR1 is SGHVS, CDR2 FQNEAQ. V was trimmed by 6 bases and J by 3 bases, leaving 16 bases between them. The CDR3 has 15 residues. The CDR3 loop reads CASSFHEKGTDTQYF. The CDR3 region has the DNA TGTGCCAGCAGTTTCCATGAAAAGGGGACAGATACGCAGTATTTT.

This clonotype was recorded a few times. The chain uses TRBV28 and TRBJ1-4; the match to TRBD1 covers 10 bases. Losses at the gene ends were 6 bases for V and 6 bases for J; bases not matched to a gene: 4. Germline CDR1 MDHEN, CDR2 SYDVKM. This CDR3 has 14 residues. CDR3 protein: CASRGTGEHEKLFF. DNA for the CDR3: TGTGCCAGCAGGGGGACAGGGGAGCATGAAAAACTGTTTTTT.

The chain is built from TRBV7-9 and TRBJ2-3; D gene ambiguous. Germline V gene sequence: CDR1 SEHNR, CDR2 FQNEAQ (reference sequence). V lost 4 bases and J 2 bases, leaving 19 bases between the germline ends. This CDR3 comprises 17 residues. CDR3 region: CASSYLRVGRHTDTQYF. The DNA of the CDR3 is TGTGCCAGCAGCTACCTGCGTGTAGGGCGGCACACAGATACGCAGTATTTT.

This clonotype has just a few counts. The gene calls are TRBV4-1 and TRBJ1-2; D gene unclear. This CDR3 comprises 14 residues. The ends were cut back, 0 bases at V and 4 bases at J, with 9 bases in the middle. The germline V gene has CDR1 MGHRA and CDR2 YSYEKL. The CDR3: CASSQELSSYGYTF. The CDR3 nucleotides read TGCGCCAGCAGCCAAGAGTTAAGTTCCTATGGCTACACCTTC.